Following are 2 T cell receptor beta chains from one sample sequenced in a study of T cells expressing NK-cell markers. TCRdb re-analyzed the 5' RACE reads; it lists each CDR3 protein once, without DNA. The sample data list some 120,000 distinct CDR3 sequences. The sequencing input was blood T cells: a sorted CD56 or NKG2C T cell subset, CD4+ or CD8+ T cells, or bulk PBMC T cells (not recorded which). The receptors were gathered from a woman between 18 and 70 years old in good health.

The chain combines TRBV6-2 or TRBV6-3 with TRBJ2-3; as DNA is missing, the TRBD1 call by TCRdb cannot be tested. This CDR3 is 13 amino acids long. Germline values: CDR1 MNHEY, CDR2 SVGEGT. CDR3 loop: CASSYRGGDTQYF.

The chain carries TRBV5-4 and TRBJ1-1; without DNA, the TCRdb call of TRBD1 cannot be checked. The germline V gene encodes CDR1 SGHNT and CDR2 YYREEE (reference sequence). The CDR3 extends over 14 amino acids. The CDR3 sequence: CASSFGQGAFEAFF.